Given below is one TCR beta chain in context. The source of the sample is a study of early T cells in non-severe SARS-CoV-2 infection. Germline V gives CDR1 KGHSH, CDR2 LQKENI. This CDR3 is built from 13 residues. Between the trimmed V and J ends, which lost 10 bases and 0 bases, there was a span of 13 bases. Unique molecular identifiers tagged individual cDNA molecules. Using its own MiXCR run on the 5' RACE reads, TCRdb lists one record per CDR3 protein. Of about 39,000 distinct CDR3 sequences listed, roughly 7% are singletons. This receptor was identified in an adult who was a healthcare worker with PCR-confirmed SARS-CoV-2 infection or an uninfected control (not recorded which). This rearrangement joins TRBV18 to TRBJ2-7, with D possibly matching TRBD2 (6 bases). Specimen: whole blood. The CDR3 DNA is TGTGCCACCCGCCAGCGGGCCTCCTACGAGCAGTACTTC. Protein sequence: CATRQRASYEQYF.